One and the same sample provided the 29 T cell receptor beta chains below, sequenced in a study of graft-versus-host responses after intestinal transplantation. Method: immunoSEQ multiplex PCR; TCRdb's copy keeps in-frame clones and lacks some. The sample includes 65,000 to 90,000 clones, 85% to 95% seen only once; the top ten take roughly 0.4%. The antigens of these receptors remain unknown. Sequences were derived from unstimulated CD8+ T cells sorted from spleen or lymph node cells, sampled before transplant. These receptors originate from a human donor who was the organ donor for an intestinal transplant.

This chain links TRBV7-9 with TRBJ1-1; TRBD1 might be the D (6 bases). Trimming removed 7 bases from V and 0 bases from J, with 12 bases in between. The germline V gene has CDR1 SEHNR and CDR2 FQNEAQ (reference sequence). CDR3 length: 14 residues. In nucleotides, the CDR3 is TGTGCCAGCAAGACAGGTTATATGAACACTGAAGCTTTCTTT. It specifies CASKTGYMNTEAFF.

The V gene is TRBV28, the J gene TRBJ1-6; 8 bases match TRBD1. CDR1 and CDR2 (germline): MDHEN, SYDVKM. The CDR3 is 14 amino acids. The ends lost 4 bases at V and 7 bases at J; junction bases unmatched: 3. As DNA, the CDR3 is TGTGCCAGCAGTTGGACAGGGACCAATTCACCCCTCCACTTT. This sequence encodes CASSWTGTNSPLHF.

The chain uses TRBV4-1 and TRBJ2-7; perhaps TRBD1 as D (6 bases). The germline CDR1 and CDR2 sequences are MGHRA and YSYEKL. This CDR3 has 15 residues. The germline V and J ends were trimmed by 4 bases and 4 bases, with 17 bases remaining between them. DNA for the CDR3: TGCGCCAGCAGCCCCTTGAGGGGGATTGGGTACGAGCAGTACTTC. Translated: CASSPLRGIGYEQYF.

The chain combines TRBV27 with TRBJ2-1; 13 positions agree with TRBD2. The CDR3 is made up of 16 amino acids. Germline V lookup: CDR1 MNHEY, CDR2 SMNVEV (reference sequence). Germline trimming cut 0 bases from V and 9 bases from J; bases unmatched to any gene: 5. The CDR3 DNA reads TGTGCCAGCAGTTTATCTGGACTAGCGGGGGTATTTGAGCAGTTCTTC. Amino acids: CASSLSGLAGVFEQFF.

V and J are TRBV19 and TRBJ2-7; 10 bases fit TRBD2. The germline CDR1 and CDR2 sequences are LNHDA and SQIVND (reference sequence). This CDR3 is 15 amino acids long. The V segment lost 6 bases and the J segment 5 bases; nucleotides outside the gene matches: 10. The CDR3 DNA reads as TGTGCCAGTAGCCTCTCTAGCGGGGGTTGGAACGAGCAGTACTTC. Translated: CASSLSSGGWNEQYF.

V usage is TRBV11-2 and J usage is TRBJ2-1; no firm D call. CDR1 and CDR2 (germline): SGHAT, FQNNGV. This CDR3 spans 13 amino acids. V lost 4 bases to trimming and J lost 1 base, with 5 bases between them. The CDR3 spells CASSSQSYNEQFF. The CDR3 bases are TGTGCCAGCAGCTCCCAATCCTACAATGAGCAGTTCTTC.

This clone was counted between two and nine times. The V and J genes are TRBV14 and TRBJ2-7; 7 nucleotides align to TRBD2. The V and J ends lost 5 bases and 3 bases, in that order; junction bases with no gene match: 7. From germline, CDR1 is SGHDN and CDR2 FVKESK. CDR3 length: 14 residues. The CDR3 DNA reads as TGTGCCAGCAGCAAAAGCGGGGCTAACTACGAGCAGTACTTC. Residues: CASSKSGANYEQYF.

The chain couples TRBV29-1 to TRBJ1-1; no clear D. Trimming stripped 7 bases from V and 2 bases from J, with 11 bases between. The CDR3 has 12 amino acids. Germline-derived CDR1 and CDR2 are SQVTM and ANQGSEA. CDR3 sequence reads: CSGGRENTEAFF. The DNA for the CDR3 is TGCAGCGGTGGACGGGAAAACACTGAAGCTTTCTTT.

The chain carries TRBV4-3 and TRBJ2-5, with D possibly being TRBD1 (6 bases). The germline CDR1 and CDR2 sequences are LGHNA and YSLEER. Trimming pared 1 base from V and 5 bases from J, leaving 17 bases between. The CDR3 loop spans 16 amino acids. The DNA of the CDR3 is TGCGCCAGCAGCCAAGTATGGGGGCGCGGCAGGGAGACCCAGTACTTC. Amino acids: CASSQVWGRGRETQYF.

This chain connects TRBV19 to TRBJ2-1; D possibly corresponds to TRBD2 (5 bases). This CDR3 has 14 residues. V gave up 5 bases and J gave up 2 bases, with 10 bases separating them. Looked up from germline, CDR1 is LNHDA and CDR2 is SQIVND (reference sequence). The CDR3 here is CASSLDGAYNEQFF. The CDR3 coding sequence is TGTGCCAGTAGTTTGGACGGGGCCTACAATGAGCAGTTCTTC. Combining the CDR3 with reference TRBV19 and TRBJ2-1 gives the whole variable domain DGGITQSPKYLFRKEGQNVTLSCEQNLNHDAMYWYRQDPGQGLRLIYYSQIVNDFQKGDIAEGYSVSREKKESFPLTVTSAQKNPTAFYLCASSLDGAYNEQFFGPGTRLTVL.

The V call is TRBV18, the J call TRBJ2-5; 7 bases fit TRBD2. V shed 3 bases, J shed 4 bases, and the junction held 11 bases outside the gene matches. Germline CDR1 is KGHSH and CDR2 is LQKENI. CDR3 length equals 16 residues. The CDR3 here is CASSPKGLGGRETQYF. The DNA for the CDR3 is TGTGCCAGCTCACCCAAAGGACTGGGAGGGAGAGAGACCCAGTACTTC.

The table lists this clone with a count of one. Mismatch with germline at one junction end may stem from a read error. CDR3 coding DNA: TGTGCCACCGGCAGAAGTAGTGAGACCCAGTACTTC. This sequence encodes CATGRSSETQYF. The chain recombines TRBV15 with TRBJ2-5; no clear D gene. Germline CDR1 is LNHNV and CDR2 is YYDKDF (reference sequence). This CDR3 has 12 residues.

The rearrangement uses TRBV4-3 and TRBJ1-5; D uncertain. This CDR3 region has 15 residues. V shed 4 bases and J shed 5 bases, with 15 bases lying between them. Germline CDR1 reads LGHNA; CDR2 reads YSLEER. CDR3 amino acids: CASSLGLGGHQPQHF. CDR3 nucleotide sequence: TGCGCCAGCAGCCTAGGCCTGGGTGGGCATCAGCCCCAGCATTTT.

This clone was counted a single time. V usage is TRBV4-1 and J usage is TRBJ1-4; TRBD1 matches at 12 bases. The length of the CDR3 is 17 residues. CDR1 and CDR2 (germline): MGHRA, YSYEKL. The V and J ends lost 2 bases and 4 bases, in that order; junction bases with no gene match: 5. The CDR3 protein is CASSQLGQGALNEKLFF. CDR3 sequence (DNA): TGCGCCAGCAGCCAACTGGGACAGGGGGCTCTTAATGAAAAACTGTTTTTT.

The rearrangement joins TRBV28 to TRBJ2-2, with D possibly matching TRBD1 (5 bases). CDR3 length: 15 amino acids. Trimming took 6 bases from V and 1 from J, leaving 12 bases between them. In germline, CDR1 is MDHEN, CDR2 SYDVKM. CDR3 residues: CASSRRVMNTGELFF. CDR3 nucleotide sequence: TGTGCCAGCAGCCGCAGGGTTATGAACACCGGGGAGCTGTTTTTT.

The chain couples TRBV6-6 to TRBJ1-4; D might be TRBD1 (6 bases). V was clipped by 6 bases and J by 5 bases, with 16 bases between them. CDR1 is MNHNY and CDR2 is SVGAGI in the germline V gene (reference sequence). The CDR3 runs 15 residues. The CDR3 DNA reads TGTGCCAGCAGCCCCGGACAGTATAAGAATGAAAAACTGTTTTTT. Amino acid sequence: CASSPGQYKNEKLFF.

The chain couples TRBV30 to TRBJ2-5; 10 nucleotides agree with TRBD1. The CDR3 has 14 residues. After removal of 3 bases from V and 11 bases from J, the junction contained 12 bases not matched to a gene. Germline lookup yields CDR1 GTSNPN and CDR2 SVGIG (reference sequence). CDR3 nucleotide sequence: TGTGCCTGGAGAATTCCCGGACAGGGGGATGAGCAGTACTTC. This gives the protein CAWRIPGQGDEQYF.

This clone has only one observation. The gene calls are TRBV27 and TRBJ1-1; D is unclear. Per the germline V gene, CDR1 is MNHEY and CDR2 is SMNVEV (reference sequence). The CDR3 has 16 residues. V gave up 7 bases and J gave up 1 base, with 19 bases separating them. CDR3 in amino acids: CASKRGDLSWNTEAFF. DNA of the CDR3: TGTGCCAGCAAGCGAGGCGACTTGAGTTGGAACACTGAAGCTTTCTTT.

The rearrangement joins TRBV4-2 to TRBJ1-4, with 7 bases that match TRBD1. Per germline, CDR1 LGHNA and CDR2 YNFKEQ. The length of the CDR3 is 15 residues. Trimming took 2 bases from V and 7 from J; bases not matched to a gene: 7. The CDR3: CASSQLKGAGEKLFF. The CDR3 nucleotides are TGTGCCAGCAGCCAATTAAAGGGGGCCGGTGAAAAACTGTTTTTT.

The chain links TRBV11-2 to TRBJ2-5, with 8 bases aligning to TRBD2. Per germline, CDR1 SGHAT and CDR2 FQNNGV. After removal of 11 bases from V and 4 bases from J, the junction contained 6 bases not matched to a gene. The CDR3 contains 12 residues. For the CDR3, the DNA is TGTGCCTCCTACGGGGGGGGAGAGACCCAGTACTTC. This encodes CASYGGGETQYF.

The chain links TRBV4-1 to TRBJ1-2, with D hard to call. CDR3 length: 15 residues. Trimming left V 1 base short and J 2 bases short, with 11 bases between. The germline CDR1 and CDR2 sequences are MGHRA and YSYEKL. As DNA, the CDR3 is TGCGCCAGCAGCCAAGTCTTTGCCAGGAACTATGGCTACACCTTC. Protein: CASSQVFARNYGYTF.

Here the CDR3 DNA reads TGCGCCAGCAGCCCCGGGACTAGAGTATCAGATACGCAGTATTTT. Protein product: CASSPGTRVSDTQYF. The chain uses TRBV4-3 and TRBJ2-3, with TRBD2 identical over 8 bases. Trimming at V came to 4 bases and at J to 4 bases, leaving 7 bases not matched to a gene. Per germline, CDR1 LGHNA and CDR2 YSLEER. The CDR3 consists of 15 residues.

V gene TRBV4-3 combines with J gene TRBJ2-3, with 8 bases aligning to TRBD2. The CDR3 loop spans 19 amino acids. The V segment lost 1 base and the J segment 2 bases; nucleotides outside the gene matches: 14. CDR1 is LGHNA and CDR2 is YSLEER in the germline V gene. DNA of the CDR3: TGCGCCAGCAGCCAAGTGAGGTCAATGGGCGGGGGGTTCACAGATACGCAGTATTTT. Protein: CASSQVRSMGGGFTDTQYF.

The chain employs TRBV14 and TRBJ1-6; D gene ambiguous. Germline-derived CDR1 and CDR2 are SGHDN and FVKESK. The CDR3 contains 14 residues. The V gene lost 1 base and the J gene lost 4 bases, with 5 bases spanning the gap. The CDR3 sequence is CASSQGGYNSPLHF. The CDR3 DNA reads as TGTGCCAGCAGCCAAGGAGGGTATAATTCACCCCTCCACTTT.

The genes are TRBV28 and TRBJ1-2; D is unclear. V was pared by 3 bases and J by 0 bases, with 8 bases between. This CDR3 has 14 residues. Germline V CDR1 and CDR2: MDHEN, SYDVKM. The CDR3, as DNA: TGTGCCAGCAGTTTTATCCCAGCTAACTATGGCTACACCTTC. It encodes CASSFIPANYGYTF.

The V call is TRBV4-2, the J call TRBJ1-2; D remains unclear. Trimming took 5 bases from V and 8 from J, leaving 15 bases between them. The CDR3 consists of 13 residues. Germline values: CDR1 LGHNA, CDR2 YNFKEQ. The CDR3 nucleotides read TGTGCCAGCAGCAAAGGCAGTTCGTACGGCTACACCTTC. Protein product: CASSKGSSYGYTF.

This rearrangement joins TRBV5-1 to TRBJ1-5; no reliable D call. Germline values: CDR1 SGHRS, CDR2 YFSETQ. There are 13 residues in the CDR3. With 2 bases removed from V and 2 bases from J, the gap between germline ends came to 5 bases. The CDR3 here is CASSLRGNQPQHF. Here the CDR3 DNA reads TGCGCCAGCAGCTTACGGGGCAATCAGCCCCAGCATTTT.

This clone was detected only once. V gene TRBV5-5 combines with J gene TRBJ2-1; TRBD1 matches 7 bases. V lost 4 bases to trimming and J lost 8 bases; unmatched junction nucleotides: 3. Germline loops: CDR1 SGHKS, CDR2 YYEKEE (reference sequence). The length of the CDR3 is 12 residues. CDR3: CASSPQGDEQFF. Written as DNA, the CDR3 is TGTGCCAGCAGCCCCCAGGGGGATGAGCAGTTCTTC. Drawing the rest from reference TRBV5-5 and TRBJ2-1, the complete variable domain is DAGVTQSPTHLIKTRGQQVTLRCSPISGHKSVSWYQQVLGQGPQFIFQYYEKEERGRGNFPDRFSARQFPNYSSELNVNALLLGDSALYLCASSPQGDEQFFGPGTRLTVL.

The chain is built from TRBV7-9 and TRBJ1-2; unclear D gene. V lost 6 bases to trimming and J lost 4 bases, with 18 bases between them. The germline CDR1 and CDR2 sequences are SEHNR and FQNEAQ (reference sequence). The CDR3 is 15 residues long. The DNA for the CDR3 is TGTGCCAGCAGGCAGAGTCCACCCCGGAGCTATGGCTACACCTTC. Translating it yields CASRQSPPRSYGYTF. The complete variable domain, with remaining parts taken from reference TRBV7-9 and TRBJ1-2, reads DTGVSQNPRHKITKRGQNVTFRCDPISEHNRLYWYRQTLGQGPEFLTYFQNEAQLEKSRLLSDRFSAERPKGSFSTLEIQRTEQGDSAMYLCASRQSPPRSYGYTFGSGTRLTVV.